The 21 T cell receptor beta chains in this list originate from one sample, sequenced in a study of regulatory T cells in long-lasting Graves disease. Time point noted: newly diagnosed GD, antithyroid drugs for less than 3 months. Extracted RNA from PBMCs served as the source of the TCR library. HTBI primers from iRepertoire and Arm-PCR of CDR3 regions yielded the TCR beta libraries. MiXCR, run by TCRdb on the multiplex PCR reads, gives a single entry per CDR3 protein. The sample yields roughly 350,000 distinct CDR3 sequences, 16% seen once. The same data also contributed to another study, on T cells in Graves' hyperthyroidism and ophthalmopathy.

The sample consisted of peripheral blood mononuclear cells (PBMCs), taken at new diagnosis, from a patient treated with antithyroid drugs. Receptors were obtained from a woman aged 18-29 years with Graves disease.

In regard to this clonotype: This may stem from a read error, because a much larger clone lies one nucleotide away. The V gene is TRBV12-3 or TRBV12-4, the J gene TRBJ1-1, with TRBD1 as a possible D gene (5 bases). This CDR3 region has 16 residues. V lost 7 bases and J lost 1, with 19 bases in between. CDR3 in DNA: TGTGCCAGCACCGTTATACCCGGGGCTCCGAACACTGAAGCTTTCTTT. This encodes CASTVIPGAPNTEAFF.

The table lists this clonotype with a few counts. V and J are TRBV18 and TRBJ2-1; a possible D gene is TRBD1 (5 bases). V was clipped by 4 bases and J by 4 bases, with 14 bases between them. The CDR3 length is 15 residues. The V gene's germline CDR1 is KGHSH and CDR2 LQKENI. The CDR3 bases are TGTGCCAGCTCACTAACAACGACAGTGTACAATGAGCAGTTCTTC. Its translation: CASSLTTTVYNEQFF.

In this sample, this clonotype turned up many times. This chain links TRBV6-1 with TRBJ2-5, with D possibly being TRBD2 (5 bases). CDR3 length: 11 residues. Between the trimmed V and J ends, which lost 8 bases and 7 bases, there was a span of 11 bases. Per germline, CDR1 MNHNS and CDR2 SASEGT. CDR3 in amino acids: CASRKGATQYF. CDR3 sequence (DNA): TGTGCCAGCCGAAAGGGAGCGACCCAGTACTTC.

This clonotype was picked up many times. This chain links TRBV11-2 with TRBJ2-5; either TRBD1 or TRBD2 may fit D (5 bases each). There are 15 residues in the CDR3. V lost 5 bases and J lost 5, with 18 bases in between. The germline CDR1 and CDR2 sequences are SGHAT and FQNNGV. The DNA for the CDR3 is TGTGCCAGCAGCCTACTCGGGTGGGGCGGGGAGACCCAGTACTTC. It encodes CASSLLGWGGETQYF.

This clonotype was picked up many times. In DNA, the CDR3 is TGCGCCAGCAGCTTGGCAGCGGGGGGCTACAATGAGCAGTTCTTC. Translated: CASSLAAGGYNEQFF. The J gene is TRBJ2-1, the V gene TRBV5-1; 9 nucleotides agree with TRBD2. V lost 0 bases to trimming and J lost 3 bases; unmatched junction nucleotides: 1. The CDR3 runs 15 residues. From germline, CDR1 is SGHRS and CDR2 YFSETQ.

This clonotype occurred many times. The chain has TRBV7-9 and TRBJ2-1; 10 nucleotides line up with TRBD1. This CDR3 has 15 amino acids. Germline CDR1 reads SEHNR; CDR2 reads FQNEAQ (reference sequence). After removal of 4 bases from V and 6 bases from J, the junction contained 6 bases not matched to a gene. The CDR3 here is CASSSGTGVFNEQFF. The CDR3 bases are TGTGCCAGCAGCTCCGGGACAGGGGTCTTCAATGAGCAGTTCTTC.

The sample holds many counts of this clonotype. The chain has TRBV11-1 and TRBJ2-1; 13 bases are a match to TRBD2. CDR3 length equals 17 residues. V was pared by 1 base and J by 7 bases, with 7 bases of the junction left unmatched. CDR1 and CDR2 (germline): SGHAT, FQDESV (reference sequence). The CDR3 region has the DNA TGTGCCAGCAGCTTAGGGACTAGCGGGAGTGGGTGGAATGAGCAGTTCTTC. The encoded protein is CASSLGTSGSGWNEQFF.

This clonotype was counted at least ten times. The V and J genes are TRBV28 and TRBJ1-1, with D unclear. The germline V and J ends were trimmed by 6 bases and 8 bases, with 7 bases remaining between them. The CDR3 is 10 residues long. Germline V gene sequence: CDR1 MDHEN, CDR2 SYDVKM. CDR3 sequence: CASSYIEAFF. In DNA form, the CDR3 reads TGTGCCAGCAGCTATATAGAAGCTTTCTTT. The full variable domain, completed using reference TRBV28 and TRBJ1-1, is DVKVTQSSRYLVKRTGEKVFLECVQDMDHENMFWYRQDPGLGLRLIYFSYDVKMKEKGDIPEGYSVSREKKERFSLILESASTNQTSMYLCASSYIEAFFGQGTRLTVV.

This clonotype was detected a few times. The rearrangement uses TRBV6-2 or TRBV6-3 and TRBJ2-5; D assignment may be TRBD1 or TRBD2 (5 bases each). The V end was cut by 6 bases, the J end by 5 bases, with 13 bases between. The length of the CDR3 is 13 residues. From germline, CDR1 is MNHEY and CDR2 SVGEGT. This CDR3 is CASRVPGRETQYF. The CDR3 bases are TGTGCCAGCAGGGTCCCGGGACGGGAGACCCAGTACTTC.

This clonotype occurred many times. As DNA, the CDR3 is TGTGCCTACAGGGGGGGCCCCGGGGCCCGTCGCACCGGGGAGCTGTTTTTT. Residues: CAYRGGPGARRTGELFF. The genes are TRBV2 and TRBJ2-2; weak D call: TRBD1 (8 bases). Looked up from germline, CDR1 is SNHLY and CDR2 is FYNNEI. V was clipped by 11 bases and J by 4 bases, with 26 bases between them. This CDR3 is built from 17 residues. Complete variable domain (other parts from reference TRBV2 and TRBJ2-2): EPEVTQTPSHQVTQMGQEVILRCVPISNHLYFYWYRQILGQKVEFLVSFYNNEISEKSEIFDDQFSVERPDGSNFTLKIRSTKLEDSAMYFCAYRGGPGARRTGELFFGEGSRLTVL.

This clonotype occurred many times. V is TRBV7-3 and J is TRBJ1-6; D is unresolved. V lost 0 bases, J lost 11 bases, and 8 bases lay in between. Looked up from germline, CDR1 is SGHTA and CDR2 is FQGTGA. The CDR3 sequence is 13 residues long. CDR3 in DNA: TGTGCCAGCAGCTTAACGCGGAGGGCACCCCTCCACTTT. The encoded protein is CASSLTRRAPLHF.

This chain joins TRBV7-3 and TRBJ2-2; D is uncertain. Trimming cost V 2 bases and J 3 bases, with 10 bases left between them. CDR1 is SGHTA and CDR2 is FQGTGA in the germline V gene. The CDR3 length is 15 residues. The CDR3 region has the DNA TGTGCCAGCAGCTTAGGGCCCCAAGACACCGGGGAGCTGTTTTTT. Residues: CASSLGPQDTGELFF. Together with reference TRBV7-3 and TRBJ2-2, the CDR3 gives the full variable domain: GAGVSQTPSNKVTEKGKYVELRCDPISGHTALYWYRQSLGQGPEFLIYFQGTGAADDSGLPNDRFFAVRPEGSVSTLKIQRTERGDSAVYLCASSLGPQDTGELFFGEGSRLTVL.

This rearrangement joins TRBV28 to TRBJ2-2; a weak D match, TRBD2 (7 bases). CDR1 is MDHEN, CDR2 SYDVKM, per germline. Trimming cost V 5 bases and J 6 bases, with 16 bases left between them. The CDR3 contains 15 residues. CDR3 nucleotides: TGTGCCAGCAGTCCCCCGAGGGGGGGTTCCGGGGAGCTGTTTTTT. It is translated as CASSPPRGGSGELFF.

The sample holds many counts of this clonotype. This chain joins TRBV5-1 and TRBJ1-6; D not resolved. The length of the CDR3 is 14 residues. Germline V gene sequence: CDR1 SGHRS, CDR2 YFSETQ. V lost 5 bases and J lost 5, with 11 bases in between. CDR3 loop: CASSRIGDNSPLHF. CDR3 sequence (DNA): TGCGCCAGCAGTAGAATTGGGGATAATTCACCCCTCCACTTT. Full variable domain (outside the CDR3, taken from reference TRBV5-1 and TRBJ1-6): KAGVTQTPRYLIKTRGQQVTLSCSPISGHRSVSWYQQTPGQGLQFLFEYFSETQRNKGNFPGRFSGRQFSNSRSEMNVSTLELGDSALYLCASSRIGDNSPLHFGNGTRLTVT.

This clonotype showed up many times. V and J are TRBV11-2 and TRBJ2-2, with D possibly matching TRBD1 (5 bases). The CDR3 spans 15 residues. Germline lookup yields CDR1 SGHAT and CDR2 FQNNGV. Between the trimmed V and J ends, which lost 6 bases and 4 bases, there was a span of 15 bases. The CDR3 loop is CASRHPGARTGELFF. The CDR3 nucleotides are TGTGCCAGCAGACATCCTGGGGCGCGCACCGGGGAGCTGTTTTTT.

In its sample, this clonotype was seen many times. The chain is built from TRBV2 and TRBJ2-5, with a tentative D call TRBD1 (7 bases). This CDR3 has 15 residues. Per germline, CDR1 SNHLY and CDR2 FYNNEI. V was shortened by 4 bases and J by 5 bases, with 17 bases between the two germline ends. CDR3 region: CASSGEEGAGETQYF. The CDR3 nucleotides read TGTGCCAGCAGTGGGGAGGAGGGGGCTGGGGAGACCCAGTACTTC. Drawing the rest from reference TRBV2 and TRBJ2-5, the complete variable domain is EPEVTQTPSHQVTQMGQEVILRCVPISNHLYFYWYRQILGQKVEFLVSFYNNEISEKSEIFDDQFSVERPDGSNFTLKIRSTKLEDSAMYFCASSGEEGAGETQYFGPGTRLLVL.

About this clonotype: A much larger clone lies one base from this, so it may be a read error. This chain uses TRBV10-3 with TRBJ1-4, with D perhaps TRBD1 (5 bases). Germline loops: CDR1 ENHRY, CDR2 SYGVKD. CDR3 length: 15 residues. CDR3 sequence (DNA): TGTGCCATCAGTGCTACAGGACCCAGAAATGAAAAACTGCTTTTT. It codes for CAISATGPRNEKLLF.

This clonotype has only a few counts. The rearrangement uses TRBV19 and TRBJ1-5; TRBD1 might be the D (5 bases). The V gene's germline CDR1 is LNHDA and CDR2 SQIVND (reference sequence). Trimming pared 4 bases from V and 11 bases from J, leaving 18 bases between. The CDR3 sequence is 14 residues long. The CDR3 protein is CASSTRTISRAQHF. The CDR3 region has the DNA TGTGCCAGTAGTACGAGAACCATCAGCAGGGCCCAGCATTTT.

The sample holds many counts of this clonotype. This chain links TRBV30 with TRBJ2-7; the D is unclear. Germline V gene lookup returns CDR1 GTSNPN and CDR2 SVGIG (reference sequence). V was trimmed by 0 bases and J by 0 bases, leaving 9 bases between them. This CDR3 contains 14 residues. This chain's CDR3 is CAWSVAAYSYEQYF. The CDR3 nucleotides read TGTGCCTGGAGTGTAGCAGCGTACTCCTACGAGCAGTACTTC.

In its sample, this clonotype was seen many times. The chain is built from TRBV3-1 and TRBJ1-1, with unresolved D. CDR1 is LGHDT, CDR2 YNNKEL, per germline (reference sequence). The length of the CDR3 is 11 residues. V was cut by 0 bases and J by 11 bases, with 7 bases left in between. CDR3 nucleotides: TGTGCCAGCAGCCAAGATATGAAGGCTTTCTTT. It yields the protein CASSQDMKAFF.

This clonotype was counted a few times. The chain recombines TRBV19 with TRBJ1-1; D remains ambiguous. The V and J ends lost 3 bases and 8 bases respectively, with 7 bases between them. The CDR3 sequence is 11 residues long. The germline CDR1 and CDR2 sequences are LNHDA and SQIVND (reference sequence). As DNA, the CDR3 is TGTGCCAGTAGTATTGCCTCAGAAGCTTTCTTT. Residues: CASSIASEAFF.